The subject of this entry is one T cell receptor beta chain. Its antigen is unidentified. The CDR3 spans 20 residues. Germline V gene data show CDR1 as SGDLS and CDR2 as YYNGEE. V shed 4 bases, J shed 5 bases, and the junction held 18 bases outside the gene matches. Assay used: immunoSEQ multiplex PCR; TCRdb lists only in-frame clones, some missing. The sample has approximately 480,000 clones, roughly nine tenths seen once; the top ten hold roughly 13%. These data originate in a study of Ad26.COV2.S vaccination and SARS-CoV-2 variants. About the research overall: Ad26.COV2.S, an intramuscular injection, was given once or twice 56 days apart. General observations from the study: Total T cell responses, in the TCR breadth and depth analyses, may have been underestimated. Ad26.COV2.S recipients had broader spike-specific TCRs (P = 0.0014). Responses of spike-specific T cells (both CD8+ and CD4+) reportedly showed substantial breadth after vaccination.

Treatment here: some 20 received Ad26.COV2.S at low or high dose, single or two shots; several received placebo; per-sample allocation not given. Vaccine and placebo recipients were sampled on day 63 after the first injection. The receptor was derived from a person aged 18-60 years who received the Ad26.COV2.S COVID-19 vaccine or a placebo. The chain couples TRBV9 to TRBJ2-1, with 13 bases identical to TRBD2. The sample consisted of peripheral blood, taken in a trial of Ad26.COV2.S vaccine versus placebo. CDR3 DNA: TGTGCCAGCAGCCCCCCGGGCGGACTAGCGGGAGATTTCTACCACAATGAGCAGTTCTTC. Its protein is CASSPPGGLAGDFYHNEQFF.